These T cell receptor beta chains were read from a single sample in a study of CD8 T cell repertoires and HIV-1 epitope variants. These receptors have no known antigen. TCRdb's table, derived via immunoSEQ multiplex PCR, lists solely in-frame clones and lacks some. Of approximately 5,000 clones listed, about 68% are singletons. The specimen sequenced was cultured CD8+ T cells derived from PBMCs. The receptors were sampled from a male donor with HIV. Both conserved end residues are part of each CDR3. A D gene is named only where the DNA matches it firmly. Clone size, where shown, is once, few, many, or a class for clones that have expanded.

clone_size | d_call | j_call | v_call | cdr3_nt | cdr3_aa
NA | TRBD2 | TRBJ2-7 | TRBV19 | TGTGCCAGTAGTATCGACTTAACTAGCGGGGTATACGAGCAGTACTTC | CASSIDLTSGVYEQYF
NA | NA | TRBJ2-1 | TRBV19 | TGTGCCAGTAGTACCGACCTGACCGAAAACAATGAGCAGTTCTTC | CASSTDLTENNEQFF
few | TRBD1 | TRBJ2-2 | TRBV5-4 | TGTGCCAGCAGCTCAGACAGGGGGGGCACCGGGGAGCTGTTTTTT | CASSSDRGGTGELFF
NA | TRBD2 | TRBJ2-1 | TRBV28 | TGTGCCAGCAGTTTAGCAGCGGGGGGGCTCGATGAGCAGTTCTTC | CASSLAAGGLDEQFF
NA | TRBD1 | TRBJ2-5 | TRBV7-8 | TGTGCCAGCAGCTGGGGGACAGAAGAGACCCAGTACTTC | CASSWGTEETQYF
once | NA | TRBJ2-7 | TRBV28 | TGTGCCAGCAGTCGGCAGGTCACAGGGCAGTACTTC | CASSRQVTGQYF
NA | NA | TRBJ2-7 | TRBV27 | TGTGCCAGCAGTTTAGCAGGCGGCTACGAGCAGTACTTC | CASSLAGGYEQYF
few | NA | TRBJ2-1 | TRBV7-2 | TGTGCCAGCAGCTCATTCGATGAGCAGTTCTTC | CASSSFDEQFF
medium-sized | TRBD2 | TRBJ2-1 | TRBV2 | TGTGCCAGCAGCAATAGCGGGATGAACGATGAGCAGTTCTTC | CASSNSGMNDEQFF
NA | NA | TRBJ2-7 | TRBV30 | TGTGCCTGGAGGAGGGTCAGCTCCTACGAGCAGTACTTC | CAWRRVSSYEQYF
NA | NA | TRBJ1-5 | TRBV10-3 | TGTGCCATCAGTGATCGGGGTGGCAATCAGCCCCAGCATTTT | CAISDRGGNQPQHF
NA | NA | TRBJ2-3 | TRBV6-5 | TGTGCCAGCGCTCGGGGGTCTAGCACAGATACGCAGTATTTT | CASARGSSTDTQYF
NA | TRBD2 | TRBJ2-5 | TRBV28 | TGTGCCAGCAGCTTTTTCAGTCGGGGGGGTTTGGAGCGGACCCAGTACTTC | CASSFFSRGGLERTQYF
NA | TRBD2 | TRBJ2-3 | TRBV5-6 | TGTGCCAGCGGCTGGGAAGGTCTGACACGGGAGGGGACAGATACGCAGTATTTT | CASGWEGLTREGTDTQYF
NA | NA | TRBJ1-1 | TRBV10-3 | TGTGCCATCAGTGACTTGGACAGAGAGAACACTGAAGCTTTCTTT | CAISDLDRENTEAFF
NA | TRBD2 | TRBJ2-1 | TRBV7-3 | TGTGCCAGCAGCTTAATTAGCGGGGGGGCAAATGAGCAGTTCTTC | CASSLISGGANEQFF
few | NA | TRBJ1-1 | TRBV27 | TGTGCCAGCAGTCCTGGGGGGACTGAAGCTTTCTTT | CASSPGGTEAFF
few | TRBD1 | TRBJ1-5 | TRBV19 | TGTGCCAGTAGTATTGGGACAGGGGTACGTCAGCCCCAGCATTTT | CASSIGTGVRQPQHF
NA | NA | TRBJ1-6 | TRBV28 | TGTGCCAGCAGTTTAGCAGCTGAGACCTATAATTCACCCCTCCACTTT | CASSLAAETYNSPLHF
NA | NA | TRBJ2-7 | TRBV10-2 | TGCGCCAGCAGGGGGGGATGGGGCAAGGGTACCTACGAGCAGTACTTC | CASRGGWGKGTYEQYF
NA | NA | TRBJ2-2 | TRBV28 | TGTGCCAGCAGTCTAGAGGGGGGGGCCGGGGAGCTGTTTTTT | CASSLEGGAGELFF
few | NA | TRBJ2-1 | TRBV7-8 | TGTGCCAGCAGCTTAGTAATCGGCAGGTCCTCCTACAATGAGCAGTTCTTC | CASSLVIGRSSYNEQFF
NA | TRBD1 | TRBJ2-7 | TRBV7-2 | TGTGCCAGCAGCCGGACAGGGGACTTTACCTACGAGCAGTACTTC | CASSRTGDFTYEQYF
NA | NA | TRBJ1-5 | TRBV9 | TGTGCCAGCAGCGCCCGAGGGAGTCTCAATCAGCCCCAGCATTTT | CASSARGSLNQPQHF
NA | TRBD2 | TRBJ2-1 | TRBV28 | TGTGCCAGCAGTATTCTAGCGGGATCTGAGCAGTTCTTC | CASSILAGSEQFF
once | NA | TRBJ1-2 | TRBV25-1 | TGTGCCAGCAGTGATTCGACCTATGGCTACACCTTC | CASSDSTYGYTF
NA | TRBD1 | TRBJ1-2 | TRBV27 | TGTGCCAGCAGTCTAGCACGGACAGGGCGCGGCTACACCTTC | CASSLARTGRGYTF
NA | NA | TRBJ1-5 | TRBV7-9 | TGTGCCAGCAGCTTGGATGGGGGCCGAGACCAGCCCCAGCATTTT | CASSLDGGRDQPQHF
NA | NA | TRBJ2-7 | TRBV5-4 | TGTGCCAGCAGCCAAAAGAAAGGGGAGTCCTACGAGCAGTACTTC | CASSQKKGESYEQYF
NA | NA | TRBJ2-1 | TRBV27 | TGTGCCAGCAGTTTTATAAGCTCCTACAATGAGCAGTTCTTC | CASSFISSYNEQFF
NA | NA | TRBJ2-7 | TRBV7-8 | TGTGCCAGCAGCTTAGCGGATGATAGGAACTACGAGCAGTACTTC | CASSLADDRNYEQYF
NA | NA | TRBJ2-7 | TRBV6-5 | TGTGCCAGCATGGGGGCAGGGAACGAGCAGTACTTC | CASMGAGNEQYF
NA | NA | TRBJ2-7 | TRBV7-6 | TGTGCCAGCAGCCCCGGGGCGGACTCCTACGAGCAGTACTTC | CASSPGADSYEQYF
NA | TRBD1 | TRBJ1-5 | TRBV27 | TGTGCCAGCTCCTTGGACAGGTGGAATCAGCCCCAGCATTTT | CASSLDRWNQPQHF
few | NA | TRBJ2-3 | TRBV11-3 | TGTGCCAGCAGTTTCCGAGCAGATACGCAGTATTTT | CASSFRADTQYF
few | TRBD1 | TRBJ2-3 | TRBV4-3 | TGCGCCAGCAGCCAAGAGATACCCGGGACAGGAAACCCAGATACGCAGTATTTT | CASSQEIPGTGNPDTQYF
NA | NA | TRBJ2-3 | TRBV28 | TGTGCCAGCAGTTTCCTGTCGACGGGGGGCTCGGATACGCAGTATTTT | CASSFLSTGGSDTQYF
NA | NA | TRBJ1-2 | TRBV19 | TGTGCCAGTAGTATTCCCGGAGGGATCTATGGCTACACCTTC | CASSIPGGIYGYTF
NA | TRBD1 | TRBJ2-7 | TRBV7-9 | TGTGCCAGCAGCTTCGGACAGGGGGACTACGAGCAGTACTTC | CASSFGQGDYEQYF
NA | TRBD1 | TRBJ2-5 | TRBV13 | TGTGCCAGCAGCCCCGGACAGGGGACGACCCAGTACTTC | CASSPGQGTTQYF